Given below is one T cell receptor beta chain in context. Profiling relied on immunoSEQ multiplex PCR, and the TCRdb table lists in-frame clones only, not all of them. The table includes 600,000 to 750,000 clones, roughly 88% detected once. CDR3 length: 12 residues. The germline V gene has CDR1 SEHNR and CDR2 FQNEAQ (reference sequence). The V and J ends lost 5 bases and 3 bases respectively, with 7 bases between them. This sample is part of a study of shared clonotypes between healthy human individuals. The chain links TRBV7-9 to TRBJ1-1; D is unresolved. Source material: memory CD8+ T cells from PBMCs. Documented subset: CD45RO+ cells pooled with CCR7-negative TemRA cells. The TCR sequence derives from a young man in good health. Some clones in this sample may be carry-over from other donors' samples. The CDR3 coding sequence is TGTGCCAGCAGCCCCGGGGACACTGAAGCTTTCTTT. It translates to CASSPGDTEAFF.